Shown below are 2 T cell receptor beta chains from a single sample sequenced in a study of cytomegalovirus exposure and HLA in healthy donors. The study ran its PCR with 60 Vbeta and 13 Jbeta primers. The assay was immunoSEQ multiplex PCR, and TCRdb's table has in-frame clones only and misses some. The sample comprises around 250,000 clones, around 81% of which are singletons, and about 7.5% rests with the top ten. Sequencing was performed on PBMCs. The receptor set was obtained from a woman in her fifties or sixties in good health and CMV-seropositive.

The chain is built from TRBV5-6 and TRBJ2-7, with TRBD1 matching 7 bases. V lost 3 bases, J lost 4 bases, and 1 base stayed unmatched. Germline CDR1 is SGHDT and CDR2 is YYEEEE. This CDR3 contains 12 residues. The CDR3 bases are TGTGCCAGCAGCTCACAGGGGTACGAGCAGTACTTC. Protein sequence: CASSSQGYEQYF. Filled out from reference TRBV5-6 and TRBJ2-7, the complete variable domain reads DAGVTQSPTHLIKTRGQQVTLRCSPKSGHDTVSWYQQALGQGPQFIFQYYEEEERQRGNFPDRFSGHQFPNYSSELNVNALLLGDSALYLCASSSQGYEQYFGPGTRLTVT.

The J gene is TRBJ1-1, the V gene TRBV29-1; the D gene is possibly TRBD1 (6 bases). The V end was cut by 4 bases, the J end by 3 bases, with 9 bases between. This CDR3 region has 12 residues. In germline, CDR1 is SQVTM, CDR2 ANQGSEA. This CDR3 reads CSVARGDTEAFF. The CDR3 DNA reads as TGCAGCGTTGCCAGGGGCGACACTGAAGCTTTCTTT.